This T cell receptor (beta chain) was obtained from a study of T cell changes during pregnancy in multiple sclerosis. Sequencing used immunoSEQ multiplex PCR; TCRdb keeps in-frame clones, though not all of them. This sample yields over 40,000 clones, of which approximately 89% are seen a single time; about 5.2% belongs to the top ten. Germline V lookup: CDR1 SGHTA, CDR2 FQGTGA. The CDR3 spans 14 residues. The V end was cut by 6 bases, the J end by 2 bases, with 11 bases between. The sequencing used peripheral blood, collected in the first trimester of pregnancy. The chain combines TRBV7-3 with TRBJ2-1; D is undetermined. This receptor was obtained from a female donor in good health, enrolled as a control in a pregnancy study. The CDR3 is CASSREATYNEQFF. CDR3 nucleotides: TGTGCCAGCAGTCGTGAGGCGACCTACAATGAGCAGTTCTTC.